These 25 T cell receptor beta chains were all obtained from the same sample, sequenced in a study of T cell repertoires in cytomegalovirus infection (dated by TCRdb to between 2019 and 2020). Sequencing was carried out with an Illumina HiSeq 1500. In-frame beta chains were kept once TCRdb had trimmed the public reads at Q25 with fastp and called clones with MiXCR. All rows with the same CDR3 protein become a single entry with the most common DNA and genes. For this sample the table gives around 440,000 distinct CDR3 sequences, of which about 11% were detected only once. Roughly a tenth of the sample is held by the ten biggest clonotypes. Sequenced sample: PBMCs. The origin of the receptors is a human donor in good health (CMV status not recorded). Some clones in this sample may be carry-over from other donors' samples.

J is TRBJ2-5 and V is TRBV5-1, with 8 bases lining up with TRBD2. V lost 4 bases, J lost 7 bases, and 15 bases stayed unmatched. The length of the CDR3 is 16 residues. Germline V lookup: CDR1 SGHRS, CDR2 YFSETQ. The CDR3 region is CASSLRLAGGLGTQYF. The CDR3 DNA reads TGCGCCAGCAGCCTCCGACTGGCGGGGGGCCTCGGGACCCAGTACTTC.

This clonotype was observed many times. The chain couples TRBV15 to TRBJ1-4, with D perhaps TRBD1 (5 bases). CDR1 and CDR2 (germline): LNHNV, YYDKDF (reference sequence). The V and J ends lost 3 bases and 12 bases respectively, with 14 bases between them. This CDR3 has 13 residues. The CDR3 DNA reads TGTGCCACCAGCAGGTCAAAAAGGGACGAACTGTTTTTT. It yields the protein CATSRSKRDELFF.

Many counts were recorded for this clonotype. CDR3 region: CASSSYTSPPNTQYF. The CDR3 nucleotides are TGTGCCAGCAGCTCTTATACTAGCCCCCCCAATACGCAGTATTTT. J is TRBJ2-3 and V is TRBV11-2, with D maybe TRBD2 (6 bases). The germline V gene encodes CDR1 SGHAT and CDR2 FQNNGV. V lost 4 bases, J lost 7 bases, and 18 bases lay in between. This CDR3 contains 15 residues.

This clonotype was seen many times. The CDR3 sequence is CASSEYRVPSTEAFF. CDR3 sequence (DNA): TGTGCCAGCAGTGAATATCGCGTGCCCTCCACTGAAGCTTTCTTT. The gene calls are TRBV25-1 and TRBJ1-1; no reliable D call. V was cut by 0 bases and J by 4 bases, with 12 bases left in between. Germline CDR1 reads MGHDK; CDR2 reads SYGVNS. This CDR3 has 15 amino acids.

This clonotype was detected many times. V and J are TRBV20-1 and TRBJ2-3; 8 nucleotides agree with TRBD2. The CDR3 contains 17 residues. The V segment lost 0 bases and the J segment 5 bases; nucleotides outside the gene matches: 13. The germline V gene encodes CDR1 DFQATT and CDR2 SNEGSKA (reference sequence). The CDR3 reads CSARDLYGTSLGDTQYF. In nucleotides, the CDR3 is TGCAGTGCTAGAGATCTTTATGGGACTAGTTTAGGAGATACGCAGTATTTT.

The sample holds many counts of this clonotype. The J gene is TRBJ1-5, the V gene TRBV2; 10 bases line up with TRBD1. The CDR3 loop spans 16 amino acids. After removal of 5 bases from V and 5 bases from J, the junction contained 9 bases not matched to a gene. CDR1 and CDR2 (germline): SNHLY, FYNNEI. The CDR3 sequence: CASSLDRGAEHQPQHF. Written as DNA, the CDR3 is TGTGCCAGCAGTCTGGACAGGGGGGCCGAACATCAGCCCCAGCATTTT.

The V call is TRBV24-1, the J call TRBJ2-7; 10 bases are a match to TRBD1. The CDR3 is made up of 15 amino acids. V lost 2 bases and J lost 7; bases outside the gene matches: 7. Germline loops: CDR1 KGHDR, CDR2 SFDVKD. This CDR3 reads CATSDSGTGAGEQYF. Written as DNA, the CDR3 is TGTGCCACCAGTGATTCTGGGACAGGGGCGGGAGAGCAGTACTTC.

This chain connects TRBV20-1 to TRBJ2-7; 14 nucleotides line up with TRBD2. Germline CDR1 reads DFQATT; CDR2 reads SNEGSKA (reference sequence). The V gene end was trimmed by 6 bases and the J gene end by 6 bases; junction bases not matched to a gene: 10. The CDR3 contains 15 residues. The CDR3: CSAPNRLAGGLEQYF. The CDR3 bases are TGCAGTGCCCCGAACCGACTAGCGGGGGGGCTCGAGCAGTACTTC.

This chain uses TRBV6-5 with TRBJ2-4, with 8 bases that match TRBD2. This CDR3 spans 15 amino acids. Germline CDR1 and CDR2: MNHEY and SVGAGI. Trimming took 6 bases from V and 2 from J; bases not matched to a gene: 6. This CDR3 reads CASSRREGSKNIQYF. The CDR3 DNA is TGTGCCAGCAGCCGCCGGGAGGGATCCAAAAACATTCAGTACTTC.

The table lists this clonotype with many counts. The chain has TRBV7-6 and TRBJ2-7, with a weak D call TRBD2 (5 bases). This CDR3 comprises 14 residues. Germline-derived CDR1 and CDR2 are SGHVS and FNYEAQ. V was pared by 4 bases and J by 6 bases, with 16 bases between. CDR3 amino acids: CASSSKKGGSEQYF. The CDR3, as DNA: TGTGCCAGCAGCTCCAAGAAGGGCGGGTCCGAGCAGTACTTC.

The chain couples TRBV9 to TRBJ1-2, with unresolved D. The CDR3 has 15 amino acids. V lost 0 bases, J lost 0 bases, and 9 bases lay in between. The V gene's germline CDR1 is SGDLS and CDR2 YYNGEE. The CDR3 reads CASSVVGTANYGYTF. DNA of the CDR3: TGTGCCAGCAGCGTAGTTGGCACTGCTAACTATGGCTACACCTTC.

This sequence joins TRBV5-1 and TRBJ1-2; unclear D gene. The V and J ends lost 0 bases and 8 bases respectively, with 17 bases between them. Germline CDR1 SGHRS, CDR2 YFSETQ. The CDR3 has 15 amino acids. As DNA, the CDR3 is TGCGCCAGCAGCTTGGAGGGCAGTGTAAGAGGGGGCTACACCTTC. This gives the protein CASSLEGSVRGGYTF.

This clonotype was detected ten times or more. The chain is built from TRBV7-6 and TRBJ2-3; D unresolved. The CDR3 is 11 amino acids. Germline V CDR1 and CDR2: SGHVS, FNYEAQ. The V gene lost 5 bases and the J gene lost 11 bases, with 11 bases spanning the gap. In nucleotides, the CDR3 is TGTGCCAGCAGCCCCGATGGCGGGCAGTATTTT. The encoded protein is CASSPDGGQYF.

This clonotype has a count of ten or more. The CDR3 DNA is TGTGCCAGCACCCCTCTTAGGCACCGCTCTGGAAACACCATATATTTT. Its protein product is CASTPLRHRSGNTIYF. J is TRBJ1-3 and V is TRBV12-3 or TRBV12-4; D not resolved. The V end lost 7 bases, the J end lost 0 bases, and 16 bases lay between the germline ends. The CDR3 runs to 16 residues.

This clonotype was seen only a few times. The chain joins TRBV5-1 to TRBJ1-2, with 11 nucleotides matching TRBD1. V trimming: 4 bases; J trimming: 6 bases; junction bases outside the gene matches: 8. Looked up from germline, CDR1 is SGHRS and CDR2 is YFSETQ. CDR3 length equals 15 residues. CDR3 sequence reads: CASSPKGQGGHGYTF. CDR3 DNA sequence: TGCGCCAGCAGCCCGAAGGGACAGGGGGGACATGGCTACACCTTC.

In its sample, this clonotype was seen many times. CDR3 sequence (DNA): TGTGCCAGCTCACCCGAGGACAGGGAACTACCAGCAACTAATGAAAAACTGTTTTTT. This encodes CASSPEDRELPATNEKLFF. V is TRBV18 and J is TRBJ1-4; 8 nucleotides match TRBD1. Trimming took 3 bases from V and 0 from J; bases not matched to a gene: 12. The CDR3 extends over 19 amino acids. The V gene's germline CDR1 is KGHSH and CDR2 LQKENI.

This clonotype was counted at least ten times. The CDR3 loop reads CASSPGAGDYGYTF. CDR3 DNA sequence: TGCGCCAGCAGCCCCGGGGCAGGGGACTATGGCTACACCTTC. The chain has TRBV4-1 and TRBJ1-2; possible D gene TRBD1, 6 bases. Germline V CDR1 and CDR2: MGHRA, YSYEKL. The CDR3 totals 14 residues. V was pared by 4 bases and J by 3 bases, with 12 bases between.

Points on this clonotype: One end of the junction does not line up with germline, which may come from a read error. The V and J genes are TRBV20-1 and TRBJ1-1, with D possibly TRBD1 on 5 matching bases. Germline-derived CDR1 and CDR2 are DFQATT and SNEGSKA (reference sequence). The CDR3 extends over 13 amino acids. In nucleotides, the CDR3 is TGCAGTGCTAGAGCTAGGGGATCGACTGAAGCTCTCTTT. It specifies CSARARGSTEALF.

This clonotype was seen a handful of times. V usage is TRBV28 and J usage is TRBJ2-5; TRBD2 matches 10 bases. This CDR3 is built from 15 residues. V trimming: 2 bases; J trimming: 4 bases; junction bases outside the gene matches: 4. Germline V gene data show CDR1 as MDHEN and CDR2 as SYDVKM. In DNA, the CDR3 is TGTGCCAGCAGTTTAGTTGCTAGCGGGAGAGAGACCCAGTACTTC. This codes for CASSLVASGRETQYF. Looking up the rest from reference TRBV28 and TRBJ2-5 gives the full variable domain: DVKVTQSSRYLVKRTGEKVFLECVQDMDHENMFWYRQDPGLGLRLIYFSYDVKMKEKGDIPEGYSVSREKKERFSLILESASTNQTSMYLCASSLVASGRETQYFGPGTRLLVL.

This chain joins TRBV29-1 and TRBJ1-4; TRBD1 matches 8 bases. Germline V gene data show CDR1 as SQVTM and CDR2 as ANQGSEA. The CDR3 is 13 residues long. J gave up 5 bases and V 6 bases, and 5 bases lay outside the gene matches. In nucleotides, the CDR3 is TGCAGCGTCGCAGGACAGGGCAATGAAAAACTGTTTTTT. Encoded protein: CSVAGQGNEKLFF.

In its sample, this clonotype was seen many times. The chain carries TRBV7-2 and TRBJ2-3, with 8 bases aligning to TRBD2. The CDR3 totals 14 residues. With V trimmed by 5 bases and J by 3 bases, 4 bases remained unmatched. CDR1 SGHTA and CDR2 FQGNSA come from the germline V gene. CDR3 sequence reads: CASSPGLDTDTQYF. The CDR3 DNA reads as TGTGCCAGCAGCCCGGGACTAGATACAGATACGCAGTATTTT.

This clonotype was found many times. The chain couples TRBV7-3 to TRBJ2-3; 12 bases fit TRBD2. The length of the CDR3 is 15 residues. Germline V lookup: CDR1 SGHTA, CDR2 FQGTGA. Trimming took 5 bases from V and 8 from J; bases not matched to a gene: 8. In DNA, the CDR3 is TGTGCCAGCAGCCTCACTAGCGGGGGGTCTGGTACGCAGTATTTT. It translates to CASSLTSGGSGTQYF.

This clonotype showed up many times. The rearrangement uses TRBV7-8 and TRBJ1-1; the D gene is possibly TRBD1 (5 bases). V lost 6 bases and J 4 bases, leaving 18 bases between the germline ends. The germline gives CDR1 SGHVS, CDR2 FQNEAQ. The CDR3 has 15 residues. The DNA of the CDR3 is TGTGCCAGCAGTCTAGGTTGGGGGGTTGTCACTGAAGCTTTCTTT. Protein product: CASSLGWGVVTEAFF.

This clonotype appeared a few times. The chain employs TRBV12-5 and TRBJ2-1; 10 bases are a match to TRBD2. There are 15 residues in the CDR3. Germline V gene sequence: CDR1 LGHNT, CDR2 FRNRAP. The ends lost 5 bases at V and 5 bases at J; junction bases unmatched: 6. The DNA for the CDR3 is TGTGCTAGTGGTATCGTAGCGGGAGGCCACAATGAGCAGTTCTTC. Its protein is CASGIVAGGHNEQFF.

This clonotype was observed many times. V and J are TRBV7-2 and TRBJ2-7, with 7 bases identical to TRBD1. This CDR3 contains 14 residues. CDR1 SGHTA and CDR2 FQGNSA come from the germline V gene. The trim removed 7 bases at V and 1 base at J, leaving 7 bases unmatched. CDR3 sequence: CASIKNRGSYEQYF. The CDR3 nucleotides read TGTGCCAGCATCAAAAACAGGGGATCCTACGAGCAGTACTTC.